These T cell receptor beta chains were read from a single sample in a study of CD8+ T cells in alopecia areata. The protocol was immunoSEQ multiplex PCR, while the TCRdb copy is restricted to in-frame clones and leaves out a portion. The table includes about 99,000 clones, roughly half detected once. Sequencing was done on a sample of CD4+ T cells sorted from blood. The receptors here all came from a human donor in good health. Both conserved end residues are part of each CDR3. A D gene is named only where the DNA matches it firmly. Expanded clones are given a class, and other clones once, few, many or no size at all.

CDR3aa: CASSLVLRDTDTQYF
CDR3nt: TGTGCCAGCAGCTTAGTCCTGCGGGACACAGATACGCAGTATTTT
v_gene: TRBV7-8
len: 15
d_gene: .
j_gene: TRBJ2-3
abundance: .

CDR3aa: CASSLRLSEETQYF
CDR3nt: TGTGCCAGCAGCTTACGGCTGTCTGAGGAGACCCAGTACTTC
v_gene: TRBV7-2
len: 14
d_gene: .
j_gene: TRBJ2-5
abundance: few

CDR3aa: CASSLGGQGAPLHF
CDR3nt: TGTGCCAGCAGCTTGGGGGGACAGGGCGCACCCCTCCACTTT
v_gene: TRBV5-4
len: 14
d_gene: TRBD1
j_gene: TRBJ1-6
abundance: .

CDR3aa: CSVDRPDRVVYNEQFF
CDR3nt: TGCAGCGTTGACCGCCCTGACAGGGTCGTCTACAATGAGCAGTTCTTC
v_gene: TRBV29-1
len: 16
d_gene: TRBD1
j_gene: TRBJ2-1
abundance: .

CDR3aa: CASSATSQETQYF
CDR3nt: TGTGCCAGCAGCGCGACCAGTCAAGAGACCCAGTACTTC
v_gene: TRBV9
len: 13
d_gene: .
j_gene: TRBJ2-5
abundance: .

CDR3aa: CASSFGGNYGYTF
CDR3nt: TGTGCCAGCAGCTTTGGGGGGAACTATGGCTACACCTTC
v_gene: TRBV5-4
len: 13
d_gene: .
j_gene: TRBJ1-2
abundance: .

CDR3aa: CASSPRTSDYNEQFF
CDR3nt: TGTGCCAGCTCACCACGGACTAGCGATTACAATGAGCAGTTCTTC
v_gene: TRBV18
len: 15
d_gene: TRBD2
j_gene: TRBJ2-1
abundance: many

CDR3aa: CASSPRTGGGYSNQPQHF
CDR3nt: TGTGCCAGCAGTCCCCGGACAGGGGGGGGGTATAGCAATCAGCCCCAGCATTTT
v_gene: TRBV28
len: 18
d_gene: TRBD1
j_gene: TRBJ1-5
abundance: few

CDR3aa: CASSVNRNTGELFF
CDR3nt: TGTGCCAGCAGTGTTAACAGGAACACCGGGGAGCTGTTTTTT
v_gene: TRBV2
len: 14
d_gene: .
j_gene: TRBJ2-2
abundance: .

CDR3aa: CASSLGAGSEETQYF
CDR3nt: TGCGCCAGCAGCTTAGGGGCAGGGTCGGAGGAGACCCAGTACTTC
v_gene: TRBV5-1
len: 15
d_gene: .
j_gene: TRBJ2-5
abundance: .